Included here is one TCR beta chain sequence, with context. This sample is part of a study of primary melanoma T cells and metastatic recurrence. The CDR3 is 14 amino acids. The V end was cut by 3 bases, the J end by 9 bases, with 15 bases between. Germline V gene data show CDR1 as KGHSH and CDR2 as LQKENI. Only in-frame clones appear in the TCRdb table, and some are missing; sequencing was by immunoSEQ multiplex PCR. The table has about 1,500 clones, 77% seen once. Source material: melanoma tumor tissue. This TCR came from a human donor with melanoma. This chain connects TRBV18 to TRBJ2-1; D possibly matches TRBD1 or TRBD2 (5 bases each). CDR3 loop: CASSPSTGRSEQFF. CDR3 bases: TGTGCCAGCTCACCCTCCACGGGGCGGTCTGAGCAGTTCTTC.